This passage covers 21 T cell receptor beta chains from one sample sequenced in a study of identifying expanded T cells in peripheral blood. Measured with immunoSEQ multiplex PCR; TCRdb has only the in-frame clones, and not every one. The table lists about 100,000 clones, around 90% of them singletons. Material for sequencing was blood. These receptors were collected from a person aged 18-69 years in good health.

By frequency in the sample, this clone is medium-sized. This chain uses TRBV7-3 with TRBJ1-3; D ambiguous. CDR3 length: 15 amino acids. The germline V gene has CDR1 SGHTA and CDR2 FQGTGA. The V end was cut by 5 bases, the J end by 4 bases, with 15 bases between. The CDR3: CASSLDSAGGNTIYF. CDR3 sequence (DNA): TGTGCCAGCAGCCTGGACTCAGCGGGGGGAAACACCATATATTTT.

This clone showed up just once. The rearrangement joins TRBV5-5 to TRBJ2-7; D is perhaps TRBD1 (6 bases). Germline CDR1 is SGHKS and CDR2 is YYEKEE (reference sequence). The CDR3 has 14 amino acids. The V and J ends lost 3 bases and 3 bases respectively, with 13 bases between them. CDR3 in amino acids: CASSWGLDLYEQYF. Here the CDR3 DNA reads TGTGCCAGCAGCTGGGGGCTAGACCTCTACGAGCAGTACTTC.

A single count supports this clone. This sequence joins TRBV5-1 and TRBJ2-6; no firm D call. The CDR3 is 20 amino acids. CDR1 SGHRS and CDR2 YFSETQ come from the germline V gene. The germline V and J ends were trimmed by 0 bases and 1 base, with 20 bases remaining between them. The CDR3 DNA is TGCGCCAGCAGCTTGGGATTTAGGGATCACTTAGGTTCTGGGGCCAACGTCCTGACTTTC. Amino acids: CASSLGFRDHLGSGANVLTF.

This chain connects TRBV10-3 to TRBJ1-1; D call uncertain. The CDR3 spans 15 residues. V was shortened by 6 bases and J by 5 bases, with 19 bases between the two germline ends. Germline V gives CDR1 ENHRY, CDR2 SYGVKD. CDR3 region: CAISALRAGTTEAFF. As DNA, the CDR3 is TGTGCCATCAGCGCCCTCCGGGCGGGCACTACTGAAGCTTTCTTT.

The V gene is TRBV19, the J gene TRBJ1-6; D is possibly TRBD1 (5 bases). V was pared by 5 bases and J by 6 bases, with 11 bases between. Germline CDR1 LNHDA, CDR2 SQIVND (reference sequence). The CDR3 is 14 amino acids. The CDR3 sequence: CASSSGTVNSPLHF. The DNA of the CDR3 is TGTGCCAGTAGTTCCGGGACGGTTAATTCACCCCTCCACTTT.

The V call is TRBV7-8, the J call TRBJ1-1, with 7 bases fitting TRBD1. Losses at the gene ends were 5 bases for V and 0 bases for J; bases not matched to a gene: 6. This CDR3 is 15 amino acids long. Germline V CDR1 and CDR2: SGHVS, FQNEAQ. CDR3 protein: CASSPRTGMNTEAFF. The CDR3 coding sequence is TGTGCCAGCAGCCCGAGGACAGGCATGAACACTGAAGCTTTCTTT.

This clone was seen only once. The chain couples TRBV7-6 to TRBJ1-1; unclear D gene. CDR1 and CDR2 (germline): SGHVS, FNYEAQ. V was pared by 1 base and J by 2 bases, with 14 bases between. CDR3 length: 16 amino acids. This CDR3 is CASSLGVRAANTEAFF. DNA of the CDR3: TGTGCCAGCAGCTTAGGCGTTAGGGCGGCTAACACTGAAGCTTTCTTT.

The chain is built from TRBV28 and TRBJ1-3; D unresolved. Germline V gene sequence: CDR1 MDHEN, CDR2 SYDVKM. CDR3 size: 16 residues. Trimming stripped 3 bases from V and 0 bases from J, with 12 bases between. CDR3 DNA sequence: TGTGCCAGCAGTTTGAGATTCTTGAGCTCTGGAAACACCATATATTTT. Its protein is CASSLRFLSSGNTIYF.

The chain links TRBV6-5 to TRBJ1-1; TRBD1 matches at 7 bases. CDR1 and CDR2 (germline): MNHEY, SVGAGI. The CDR3 spans 14 residues. After removal of 2 bases from V and 4 bases from J, the junction contained 4 bases not matched to a gene. The CDR3 DNA is TGTGCCAGCAGTTACAGGGGGCTCTTCACTGAAGCTTTCTTT. Translating it yields CASSYRGLFTEAFF.

This chain links TRBV21-1 with TRBJ2-7; the table's D call of TRBD2 was not tested on the DNA. TRBV21-1 is flagged as a pseudogene. The CDR3 extends over 11 amino acids. For the CDR3, the DNA is TGTGCCAGCAGCAGGCTAGAAGAGCAGTACTTC. This sequence encodes CASSRLEEQYF.

This clone ranks as medium-sized (0.01 to 0.1%). The J gene is TRBJ2-7, the V gene TRBV5-1; 8 nucleotides line up with TRBD2. The CDR3 is 15 residues long. V shed 4 bases, J shed 0 bases, and the junction held 6 bases outside the gene matches. The germline V gene encodes CDR1 SGHRS and CDR2 YFSETQ. CDR3 nucleotides: TGCGCCAGCAGCCAGCAAAGCGGGAGCTCCTACGAGCAGTACTTC. Its protein is CASSQQSGSSYEQYF.

The chain couples TRBV2 to TRBJ1-6; D ambiguous. Trimming shortened V by 2 bases and J by 8 bases, and 7 bases separated the two germline ends. The CDR3 spans 13 residues. Germline values: CDR1 SNHLY, CDR2 FYNNEI. CDR3 loop: CASSEQEYSPLHF. For the CDR3, the DNA is TGTGCCAGCAGTGAACAGGAATATTCACCCCTCCACTTT.

J is TRBJ1-1 and V is TRBV2; D might be TRBD1 (5 bases). The CDR3 length is 13 residues. V dropped 6 bases and J dropped 7 bases, with 15 bases sitting between them. Germline CDR1 reads SNHLY; CDR2 reads FYNNEI. CDR3 amino acids: CASSAIRDGEAFF. CDR3 DNA sequence: TGTGCCAGCAGCGCGATACGGGACGGTGAAGCTTTCTTT.

On this clone itself: Compared with germline, one end of the junction differs, possibly owing to a read error. The gene calls are TRBV30 and TRBJ2-1, with 10 nucleotides matching TRBD2. CDR1 and CDR2 from the germline V gene are GTSNPN and SVGIG (reference sequence). The CDR3 sequence is 14 residues long. CDR3 nucleotides: TGTGCCTGGAGTCAAGGAACTAGCGGGAATGAACAGTTCTTC. Translating it yields CAWSQGTSGNEQFF.

This sequence joins TRBV29-1 and TRBJ1-1; D unresolved. There are 13 residues in the CDR3. The V gene lost 4 bases and the J gene lost 1 base, with 10 bases spanning the gap. CDR1 is SQVTM, CDR2 ANQGSEA, per germline. Written as DNA, the CDR3 is TGCAGCGTTGCGGTGACACAGAACACTGAAGCTTTCTTT. Translation: CSVAVTQNTEAFF.

This clone occurred a few times. CDR3 in DNA: TGTGCCAGCAGCCGACCCACCTCCGAGCAGTACTTC. It codes for CASSRPTSEQYF. The V gene is TRBV6-5, the J gene TRBJ2-7; no reliable D call. Trimming shortened V by 6 bases and J by 6 bases, and 12 bases separated the two germline ends. Germline V lookup: CDR1 MNHEY, CDR2 SVGAGI. This CDR3 spans 12 amino acids.

The chain joins TRBV9 to TRBJ2-7, with D maybe TRBD1 (5 bases). Between the trimmed V and J ends, which lost 4 bases and 4 bases, there was a span of 18 bases. This CDR3 comprises 15 residues. Germline lookup yields CDR1 SGDLS and CDR2 YYNGEE. The CDR3: CASSPATAPAYEQYF. Written as DNA, the CDR3 is TGTGCCAGCAGCCCGGCGACAGCCCCGGCTTACGAGCAGTACTTC. Together with reference TRBV9 and TRBJ2-7, the CDR3 gives the full variable domain: DSGVTQTPKHLITATGQRVTLRCSPRSGDLSVYWYQQSLDQGLQFLIQYYNGEERAKGNILERFSAQQFPDLHSELNLSSLELGDSALYFCASSPATAPAYEQYFGPGTRLTVT.

The V gene is TRBV6-5, the J gene TRBJ1-2; 7 positions agree with TRBD1. This CDR3 spans 14 amino acids. With 7 bases clipped from V and 4 bases from J, the junction kept 9 bases outside the gene matches. Per germline, CDR1 MNHEY and CDR2 SVGAGI. The CDR3, as DNA: TGTGCCAGCAAAAGACAGGGATCCCTCTATGGCTACACCTTC. Translating gives CASKRQGSLYGYTF.

J is TRBJ1-2 and V is TRBV6-5; TRBD1 is a possible D gene (5 bases). V lost 0 bases to trimming and J lost 4 bases, with 12 bases between them. The CDR3 sequence is 15 residues long. Per germline, CDR1 MNHEY and CDR2 SVGAGI. This CDR3 reads CASSYSGVRGYGYTF. DNA for the CDR3: TGTGCCAGCAGTTACTCAGGGGTCCGGGGCTATGGCTACACCTTC.

This clone was detected once. This sequence joins TRBV30 and TRBJ2-1; 8 bases fit TRBD1. Unmatched junction bases numbered 8, after V lost 1 base and J lost 6 bases. Germline V gene lookup returns CDR1 GTSNPN and CDR2 SVGIG (reference sequence). The CDR3 is made up of 15 amino acids. The CDR3 loop reads CAWSAGDRFGNEQFF. In DNA form, the CDR3 reads TGTGCCTGGAGTGCGGGGGACAGGTTTGGCAATGAGCAGTTCTTC.

This rearrangement joins TRBV6-1 to TRBJ2-3; TRBD2 aligns across 9 bases. CDR3 size: 15 residues. Germline V CDR1 and CDR2: MNHNS, SASEGT. J gave up 6 bases and V 1 base, and 5 bases lay outside the gene matches. CDR3 coding DNA: TGTGCCAGCAGTGAAGGAGACGCGGGGGGGGATACGCAGTATTTT. This translates into CASSEGDAGGDTQYF.